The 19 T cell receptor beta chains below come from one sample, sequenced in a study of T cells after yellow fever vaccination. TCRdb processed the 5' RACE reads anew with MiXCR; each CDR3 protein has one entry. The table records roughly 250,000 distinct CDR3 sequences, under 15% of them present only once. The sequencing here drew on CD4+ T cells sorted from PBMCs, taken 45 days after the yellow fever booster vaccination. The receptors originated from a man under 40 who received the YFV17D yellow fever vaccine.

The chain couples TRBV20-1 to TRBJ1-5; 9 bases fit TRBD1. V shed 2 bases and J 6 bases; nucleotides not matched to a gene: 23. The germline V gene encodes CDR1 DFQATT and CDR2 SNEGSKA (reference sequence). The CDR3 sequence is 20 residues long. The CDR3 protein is CSARTSGWGQGISALQPQHF. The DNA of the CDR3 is TGCAGTGCTAGAACTTCAGGTTGGGGACAGGGTATTTCGGCGCTTCAGCCCCAGCATTTT.

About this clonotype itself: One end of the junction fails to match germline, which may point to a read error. The CDR3 bases are TGTACCAGCAGTTTATCCCTGGATAGCGGGCCTAGCACAGATACGCAGTATTTT. Translation: CTSSLSLDSGPSTDTQYF. The V gene is TRBV12-3 or TRBV12-4, the J gene TRBJ2-3; 7 bases fit TRBD2. The CDR3 extends over 18 amino acids.

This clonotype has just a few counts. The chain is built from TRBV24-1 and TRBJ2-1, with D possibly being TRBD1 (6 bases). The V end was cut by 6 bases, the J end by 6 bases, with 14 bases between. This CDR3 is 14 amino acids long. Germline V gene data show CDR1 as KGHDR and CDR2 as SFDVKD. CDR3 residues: CATSRTGSFNEQFF. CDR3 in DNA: TGTGCCACCAGTAGAACAGGGAGTTTCAATGAGCAGTTCTTC.

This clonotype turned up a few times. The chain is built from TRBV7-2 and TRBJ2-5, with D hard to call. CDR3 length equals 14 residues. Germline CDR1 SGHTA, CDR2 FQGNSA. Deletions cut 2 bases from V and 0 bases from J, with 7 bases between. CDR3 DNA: TGTGCCAGCAGCTTATTGGTCTACCAAGAGACCCAGTACTTC. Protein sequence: CASSLLVYQETQYF.

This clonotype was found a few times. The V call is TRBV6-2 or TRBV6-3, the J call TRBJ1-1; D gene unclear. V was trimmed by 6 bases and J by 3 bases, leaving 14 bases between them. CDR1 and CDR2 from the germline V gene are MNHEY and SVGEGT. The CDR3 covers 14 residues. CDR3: CASRPPGEDTEAFF. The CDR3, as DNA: TGTGCCAGCAGGCCCCCCGGCGAGGACACTGAAGCTTTCTTT.

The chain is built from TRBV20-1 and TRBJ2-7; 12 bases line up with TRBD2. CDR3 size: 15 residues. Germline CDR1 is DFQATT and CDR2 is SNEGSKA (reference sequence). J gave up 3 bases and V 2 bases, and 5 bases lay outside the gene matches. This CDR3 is CSARNLAGGDYEQYF. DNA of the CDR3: TGCAGTGCTAGAAACCTAGCGGGGGGGGACTACGAGCAGTACTTC.

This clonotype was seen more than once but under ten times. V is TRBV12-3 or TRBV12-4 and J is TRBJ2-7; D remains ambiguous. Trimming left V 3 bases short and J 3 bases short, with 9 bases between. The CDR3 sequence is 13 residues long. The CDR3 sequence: CASSFARLYEQYF. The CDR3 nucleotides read TGTGCCAGCAGTTTTGCCAGACTCTACGAGCAGTACTTC.

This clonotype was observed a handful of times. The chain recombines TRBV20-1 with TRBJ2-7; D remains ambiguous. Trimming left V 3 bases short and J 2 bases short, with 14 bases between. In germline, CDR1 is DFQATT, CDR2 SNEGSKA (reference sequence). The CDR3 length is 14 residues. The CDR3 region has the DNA TGCAGTGCTAGTGGTCGGCAGTCTCCCTACGAGCAGTACTTC. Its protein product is CSASGRQSPYEQYF.

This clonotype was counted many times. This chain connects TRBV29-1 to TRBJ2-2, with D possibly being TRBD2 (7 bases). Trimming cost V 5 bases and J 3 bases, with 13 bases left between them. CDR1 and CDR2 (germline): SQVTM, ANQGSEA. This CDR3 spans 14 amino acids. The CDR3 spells CSVRAGAYTGELFF. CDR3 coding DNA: TGCAGCGTTAGGGCGGGGGCCTACACCGGGGAGCTGTTTTTT.

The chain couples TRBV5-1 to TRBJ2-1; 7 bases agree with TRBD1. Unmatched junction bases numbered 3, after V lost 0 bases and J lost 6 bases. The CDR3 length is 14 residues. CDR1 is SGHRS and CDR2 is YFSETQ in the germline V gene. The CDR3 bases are TGCGCCAGCAGCTTGGGGGCAGGGGGCAATGAGCAGTTCTTC. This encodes CASSLGAGGNEQFF.

CDR3 residues: CASSPRGVTVGGEKLFF. The CDR3 nucleotides are TGTGCCAGCAGCCCGCGGGGGGTCACAGTGGGGGGAGAAAAACTGTTTTTT. The rearrangement uses TRBV6-1 and TRBJ1-4, with D perhaps matching TRBD1 (5 bases). The CDR3 runs 17 residues. The V gene lost 6 bases and the J gene lost 8 bases, with 25 bases spanning the gap. The germline V gene has CDR1 MNHNS and CDR2 SASEGT.

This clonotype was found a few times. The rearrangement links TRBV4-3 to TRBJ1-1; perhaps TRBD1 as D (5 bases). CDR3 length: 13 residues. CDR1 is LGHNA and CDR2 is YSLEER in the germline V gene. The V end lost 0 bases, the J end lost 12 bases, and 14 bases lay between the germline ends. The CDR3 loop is CASSQDRTGNPFF. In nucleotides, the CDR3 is TGCGCCAGCAGCCAAGACCGAACAGGAAATCCTTTCTTT.

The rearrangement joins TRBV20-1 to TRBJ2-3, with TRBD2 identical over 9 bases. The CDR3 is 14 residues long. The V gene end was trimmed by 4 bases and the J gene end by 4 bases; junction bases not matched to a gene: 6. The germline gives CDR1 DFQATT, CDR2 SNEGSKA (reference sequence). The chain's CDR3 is CSAISGSGSDTQYF. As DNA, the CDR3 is TGCAGTGCTATTAGCGGGAGCGGCTCAGATACGCAGTATTTT.

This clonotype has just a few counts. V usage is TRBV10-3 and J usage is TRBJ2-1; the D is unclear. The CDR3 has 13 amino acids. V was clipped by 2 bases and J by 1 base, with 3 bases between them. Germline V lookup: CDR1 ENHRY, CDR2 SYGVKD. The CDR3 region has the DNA TGTGCCATCAGTGAGCGGTCCTACAATGAGCAGTTCTTC. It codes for CAISERSYNEQFF.

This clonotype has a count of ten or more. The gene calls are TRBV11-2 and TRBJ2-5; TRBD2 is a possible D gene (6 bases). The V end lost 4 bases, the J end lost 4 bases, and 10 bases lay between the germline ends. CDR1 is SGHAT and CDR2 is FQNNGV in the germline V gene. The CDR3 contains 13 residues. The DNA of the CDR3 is TGTGCCAGCAGCTCCGGCGGGGCAGAGACCCAGTACTTC. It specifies CASSSGGAETQYF.

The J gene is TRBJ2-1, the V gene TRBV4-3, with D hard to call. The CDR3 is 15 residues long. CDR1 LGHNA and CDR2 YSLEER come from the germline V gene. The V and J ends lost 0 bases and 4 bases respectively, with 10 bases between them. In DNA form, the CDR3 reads TGCGCCAGCAGCCAAGAGCATAGTGGGTACAATGAGCAGTTCTTC. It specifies CASSQEHSGYNEQFF.

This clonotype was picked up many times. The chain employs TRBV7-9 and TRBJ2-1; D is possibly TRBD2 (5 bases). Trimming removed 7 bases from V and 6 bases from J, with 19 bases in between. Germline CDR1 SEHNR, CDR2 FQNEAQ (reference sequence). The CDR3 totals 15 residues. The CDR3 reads CASNPLYRGINEQFF. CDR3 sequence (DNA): TGTGCCAGCAACCCCCTGTATCGAGGGATCAATGAGCAGTTCTTC.

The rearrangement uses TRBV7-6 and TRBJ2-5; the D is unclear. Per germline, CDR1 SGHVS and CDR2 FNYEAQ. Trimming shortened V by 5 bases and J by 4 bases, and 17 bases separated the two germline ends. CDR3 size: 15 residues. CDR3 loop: CASSLLTSTRETQYF. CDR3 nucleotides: TGTGCCAGCAGCCTCCTCACAAGCACGCGAGAGACCCAGTACTTC.

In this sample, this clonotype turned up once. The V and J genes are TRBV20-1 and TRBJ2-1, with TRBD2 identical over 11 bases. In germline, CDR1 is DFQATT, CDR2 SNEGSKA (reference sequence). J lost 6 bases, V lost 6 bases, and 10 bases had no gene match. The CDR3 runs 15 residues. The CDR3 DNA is TGCAGTGCGTCTCTAGCGGGAGGTACCTGCAATGAGCAGTTCTTC. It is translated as CSASLAGGTCNEQFF.